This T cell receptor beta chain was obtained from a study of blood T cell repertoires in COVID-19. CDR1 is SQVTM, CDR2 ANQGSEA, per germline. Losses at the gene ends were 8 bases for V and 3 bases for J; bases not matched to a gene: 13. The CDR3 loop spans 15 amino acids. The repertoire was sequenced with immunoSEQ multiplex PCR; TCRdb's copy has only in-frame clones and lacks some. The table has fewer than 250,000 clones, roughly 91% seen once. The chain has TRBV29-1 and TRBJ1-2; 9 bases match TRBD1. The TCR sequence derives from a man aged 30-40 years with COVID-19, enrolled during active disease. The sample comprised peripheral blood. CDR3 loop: CSLYPDRGSDYGYTF. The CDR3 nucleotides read TGCAGCCTCTACCCGGACAGGGGATCCGACTATGGCTACACCTTC.